Described below is a single T cell receptor beta chain sequence and its context. No antigen is known for it. The data belong to a study of shared clonotypes between healthy human individuals. Study information: The plates for each donor numbered three CD4 naive, three CD4 memory, two CD8 naive and one CD8 memory.

V lost 2 bases, J lost 7 bases, and 4 bases stayed unmatched. CDR1 is SGHTA and CDR2 is FQGTGA in the germline V gene. The CDR3 has 15 amino acids. Study observations and caveats: Larger estimated richness was generally seen in naive subsets than in memory subsets. Clonotype sharing among donors likely depends on sequencing depth.

Together with CD45RO+ cells, CCR7-negative CD45RA+ TemRA cells were included in CD8 memory. Libraries were prepared by immunoSEQ multiplex PCR; TCRdb keeps only in-frame clonotypes and omits some of them. The table records approximately 710,000 clones, roughly 87% of them present only once. The sequenced sample was memory CD8+ T cells from PBMCs. The subset here: CD45RO+ cells pooled with CCR7-negative TemRA cells. This chain connects TRBV7-3 to TRBJ2-1; 11 nucleotides match TRBD2. The receptor was isolated from a man aged 18 to 30 in good health. Some clones in this sample may be carry-over from other donors' samples. Written as DNA, the CDR3 is TGTGCCAGCAGCTTAGGACTAGCGGGTTGGAATGAGCAGTTCTTC. Protein product: CASSLGLAGWNEQFF.